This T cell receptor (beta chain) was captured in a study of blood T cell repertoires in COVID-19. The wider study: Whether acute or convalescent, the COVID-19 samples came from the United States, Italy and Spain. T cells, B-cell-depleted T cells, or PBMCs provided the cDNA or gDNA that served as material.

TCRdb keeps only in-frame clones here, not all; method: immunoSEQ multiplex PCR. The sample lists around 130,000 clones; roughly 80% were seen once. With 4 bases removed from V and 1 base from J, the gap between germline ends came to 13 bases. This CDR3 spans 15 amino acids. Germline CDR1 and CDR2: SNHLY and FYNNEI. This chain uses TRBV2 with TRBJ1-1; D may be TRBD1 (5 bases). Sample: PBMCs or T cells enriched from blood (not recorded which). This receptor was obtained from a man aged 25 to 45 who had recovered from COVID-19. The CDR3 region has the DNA TGTGCCAGCAGTGCCCGACAGATCTCGAACACTGAAGCTTTCTTT. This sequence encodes CASSARQISNTEAFF.